The clone carrying this TCR beta chain was counted ten times or more. Its antigen is not identified. Germline lookup yields CDR1 MNHEY and CDR2 SVGAGI. This CDR3 has 13 amino acids. Trimming cost V 5 bases and J 2 bases, with 7 bases left between them. The data originate from a study of T cell repertoires in cytomegalovirus infection. TCRdb re-analysed the reads in MiXCR, keeping a single row per CDR3 protein. The sample includes 20,000 or so distinct CDR3 sequences, approximately 22% of them seen just once. The chain employs TRBV6-5 and TRBJ1-3; D is ambiguous. Specimen: CD8+ T cells from cultured PBMCs, collected from culture after CMV antigen stimulation. This TCR was sampled from a human donor in good health (CMV status not recorded). Some clones in this sample may be carry-over from other donors' samples. CDR3 loop: CASSPSTGNTIYF. CDR3 DNA: TGTGCCAGCAGTCCTTCTACTGGAAACACCATATATTTT.